The 21 T cell receptor beta chains below were found in one sample sequenced in a study of blood T cells in healthy people across ages (dated by TCRdb to between 2014 and 2016). Library preparation was by 5' RACE. Sequencing was carried out with an Illumina HiSeq 2500. The second PCR ran for roughly 7 to 12 cycles and used a J-beta primer mix along with a sample-barcoded 5' primer. Through fastp at Q25 and MiXCR, TCRdb rebuilt clones from the public reads, retaining in-frame beta chains. One record per CDR3 amino acid sequence lists the most common genes and DNA. This sample has fewer than 650,000 distinct CDR3 sequences in its table, and approximately 26% of those were observed once. The ten most abundant clones make up roughly 3.5% of the sample. These same data were also listed under a study on T cells of mothers and their children.

Sequenced: blood. All receptors derive from a boy aged 2 to 10 in good health.

The V gene is TRBV3-1, the J gene TRBJ1-1, with D uncertain. V was cut by 4 bases and J by 0 bases, with 15 bases left in between. The CDR3 sequence is 16 residues long. The germline CDR1 and CDR2 sequences are LGHDT and YNNKEL (reference sequence). The DNA for the CDR3 is TGTGCCAGCAGCCTTAGACGGACGATAATGAACACTGAAGCTTTCTTT. Encoded protein: CASSLRRTIMNTEAFF.

This chain joins TRBV4-3 and TRBJ2-7, with 9 bases matching TRBD2. Looked up from germline, CDR1 is LGHNA and CDR2 is YSLEER. The CDR3 is 16 residues long. With V trimmed by 0 bases and J by 1 base, 4 bases remained unmatched. CDR3 in amino acids: CASSQEASGTSYEQYF. The CDR3 DNA is TGCGCCAGCAGCCAAGAAGCTAGCGGGACGTCCTACGAGCAGTACTTC.

The chain uses TRBV29-1 and TRBJ1-2; 11 nucleotides match TRBD1. CDR3 length: 14 residues. The germline V gene has CDR1 SQVTM and CDR2 ANQGSEA. The CDR3 sequence: CNVGTDRGLNGYTF. The CDR3 nucleotides read TGCAACGTGGGAACGGACAGGGGGCTGAATGGCTACACCTTC.

The sample holds a few counts of this clonotype. This chain connects TRBV6-5 to TRBJ2-4, with 7 bases matching TRBD1. With 4 bases clipped from V and 6 bases from J, the junction kept 3 bases outside the gene matches. This CDR3 has 13 residues. Germline CDR1 MNHEY, CDR2 SVGAGI. In nucleotides, the CDR3 is TGTGCCAGCAGTTTCGGGACAGCAAACATTCAGTACTTC. As protein: CASSFGTANIQYF.

This chain links TRBV12-3 or TRBV12-4 with TRBJ1-5; D is ambiguous. Trimming stripped 5 bases from V and 0 bases from J, with 8 bases between. The length of the CDR3 is 14 residues. The CDR3 DNA reads as TGTGCCAGCAGTGAGGGAATTAGCAATCAGCCCCAGCATTTT. Protein sequence: CASSEGISNQPQHF.

The chain joins TRBV15 to TRBJ2-7; D not certain. With 3 bases removed from V and 0 bases from J, the gap between germline ends came to 3 bases. Germline values: CDR1 LNHNV, CDR2 YYDKDF (reference sequence). The CDR3 totals 12 residues. In DNA, the CDR3 is TGTGCCACCAGCAGGGACTCCTACGAGCAGTACTTC. Its translation is CATSRDSYEQYF. Full variable domain (missing parts from reference TRBV15 and TRBJ2-7): DAMVIQNPRYQVTQFGKPVTLSCSQTLNHNVMYWYQQKSSQAPKLLFHYYDKDFNNEADTPDNFQSRRPNTSFCFLDIRSPGLGDTAMYLCATSRDSYEQYFGPGTRLTVT.

The rearrangement joins TRBV15 to TRBJ2-1, with D hard to call. CDR3 length: 13 amino acids. Germline lookup yields CDR1 LNHNV and CDR2 YYDKDF (reference sequence). Trimming removed 4 bases from V and 6 bases from J, with 10 bases in between. CDR3 in DNA: TGTGCCACCAGCACGGTTCACCGCAATGAGCAGTTCTTC. Translating it yields CATSTVHRNEQFF.

This clonotype has a handful of counts. The V call is TRBV30, the J call TRBJ1-3; D ambiguous. Trimming removed 8 bases from V and 4 bases from J, with 9 bases in between. Germline lookup yields CDR1 GTSNPN and CDR2 SVGIG (reference sequence). The length of the CDR3 is 11 residues. The DNA for the CDR3 is TGTGCCGAGAGCTGGGGAAACACCATATATTTT. Amino acid sequence: CAESWGNTIYF.

The V call is TRBV7-2, the J call TRBJ1-2; D unresolved. The CDR3 loop spans 13 amino acids. Looked up from germline, CDR1 is SGHTA and CDR2 is FQGNSA. Trimming removed 7 bases from V and 8 bases from J, with 17 bases in between. In nucleotides, the CDR3 is TGTGCCAGCAAGGTGTCGGGGAGAGGCGGCTACACCTTC. Its translation is CASKVSGRGGYTF.

This clonotype occurred a few times. This chain links TRBV10-2 with TRBJ2-7, with D maybe TRBD2 (5 bases). The CDR3 totals 14 residues. The V gene's germline CDR1 is WSHSY and CDR2 SAAADI. The V and J ends lost 3 bases and 3 bases respectively, with 12 bases between them. Written as DNA, the CDR3 is TGCGCCAGCAGTGATGTTCGGAGGATCTACGAGCAGTACTTC. It is translated as CASSDVRRIYEQYF.

The CDR3 sequence is CAWSGQGVQPQHF. In nucleotides, the CDR3 is TGTGCCTGGAGTGGACAAGGGGTGCAGCCCCAGCATTTT. The chain links TRBV30 to TRBJ1-5; a weak D match, TRBD1 (5 bases). The CDR3 has 13 residues. The V and J ends lost 1 base and 7 bases respectively, with 11 bases between them. The germline gives CDR1 GTSNPN, CDR2 SVGIG (reference sequence).

The chain couples TRBV20-1 to TRBJ2-7, with D possibly called TRBD1 or TRBD2 (5 bases each). Germline V lookup: CDR1 DFQATT, CDR2 SNEGSKA (reference sequence). The V and J ends lost 4 bases and 0 bases respectively, with 10 bases between them. CDR3 length: 13 residues. The CDR3 nucleotides are TGCAGTGCTATTACGGGGCCCTCCTACGAGCAGTACTTC. It translates to CSAITGPSYEQYF.

This clonotype was recorded a few times. The chain carries TRBV5-1 and TRBJ2-1; D is unresolved. The germline V gene encodes CDR1 SGHRS and CDR2 YFSETQ. V lost 0 bases to trimming and J lost 0 bases, with 10 bases between them. CDR3 length equals 16 residues. This chain's CDR3 is CASSLAGLSSYNEQFF. For the CDR3, the DNA is TGCGCCAGCAGCTTGGCCGGGTTGAGCTCCTACAATGAGCAGTTCTTC.

This clonotype has just a few counts. The rearrangement links TRBV6-5 to TRBJ2-3; tentatively, D is TRBD2 (6 bases). The CDR3 loop spans 14 amino acids. V lost 5 bases and J 2 bases, leaving 11 bases between the germline ends. Per germline, CDR1 MNHEY and CDR2 SVGAGI. The CDR3 loop reads CASSTSPSTDTQYF. CDR3 sequence (DNA): TGTGCCAGCAGTACTAGCCCTTCCACAGATACGCAGTATTTT.

V gene TRBV20-1 combines with J gene TRBJ2-1; D is unresolved. The CDR3 is made up of 11 amino acids. The germline CDR1 and CDR2 sequences are DFQATT and SNEGSKA (reference sequence). Trimming cost V 6 bases and J 3 bases, with 6 bases left between them. CDR3 protein: CSAPVYNEQFF. The CDR3 DNA follows: TGCAGTGCCCCTGTCTACAATGAGCAGTTCTTC.

This clonotype showed up just a few times. V and J are TRBV6-5 and TRBJ1-2; D ambiguous. The germline V gene has CDR1 MNHEY and CDR2 SVGAGI. The V end was cut by 6 bases, the J end by 4 bases, with 9 bases between. The CDR3 sequence is 12 residues long. CDR3 protein: CASRDGPYGYTF. CDR3 DNA sequence: TGTGCCAGCAGGGACGGACCCTATGGCTACACCTTC.

This clonotype showed up just a few times. The chain recombines TRBV6-2 or TRBV6-3 with TRBJ2-1, with D possibly TRBD2 on 6 matching bases. The length of the CDR3 is 14 residues. CDR1 MNHEY and CDR2 SVGEGT come from the germline V gene. V gave up 7 bases and J gave up 6 bases, with 16 bases separating them. The CDR3: CASTSGEEFNEQFF. Written as DNA, the CDR3 is TGTGCCAGCACCTCGGGGGAGGAGTTCAATGAGCAGTTCTTC.

This clonotype was detected a few times. The CDR3 region has the DNA TGTGCCAGCAGCTCCCCCCCGGGACAGGGGTGGGCAGGAAACATTCAGTACTTC. This translates into CASSSPPGQGWAGNIQYF. The V gene is TRBV7-9, the J gene TRBJ2-4; 10 nucleotides align to TRBD1. Germline V gene lookup returns CDR1 SEHNR and CDR2 FQNEAQ (reference sequence). V shed 4 bases and J 6 bases; nucleotides not matched to a gene: 15. This CDR3 is built from 18 residues.

There are a few counts of this clonotype. The chain carries TRBV20-1 and TRBJ2-3, with D possibly matching TRBD2 (5 bases). V lost 2 bases to trimming and J lost 6 bases, with 9 bases between them. This CDR3 is built from 12 residues. The germline V gene has CDR1 DFQATT and CDR2 SNEGSKA (reference sequence). The CDR3 protein is CSARPPGDTQYF. CDR3 DNA: TGCAGTGCTAGACCCCCGGGGGATACGCAGTATTTT.

This clonotype was seen a handful of times. The rearrangement uses TRBV10-3 and TRBJ2-7; perhaps TRBD2 as D (6 bases). CDR1 is ENHRY, CDR2 SYGVKD, per germline. The ends were cut back, 9 bases at V and 2 bases at J, with 11 bases in the middle. CDR3 length: 12 amino acids. CDR3 nucleotides: TGTGCCATAGGGACTGAACCCTACGAGCAGTACTTC. It encodes CAIGTEPYEQYF.

The chain is built from TRBV29-1 and TRBJ2-3; D ambiguous. The CDR3 extends over 12 amino acids. Per the germline V gene, CDR1 is SQVTM and CDR2 is ANQGSEA. The V end was cut by 7 bases, the J end by 4 bases, with 12 bases between. CDR3 DNA sequence: TGCAGCGCCACCACCGCGGCAGATACGCAGTATTTT. Amino acid sequence: CSATTAADTQYF.